Following are 26 T cell receptor beta chains from one sample sequenced in a study of OX40 agonist ivuxolimab in advanced cancers. Method: immunoSEQ multiplex PCR; TCRdb's copy keeps in-frame clones and lacks some. The sample has 80,000 to 100,000 clones, around 94% seen once. The starting material was CD4+ or CD8+ T cells sorted from blood, obtained in a trial of the OX40 agonist ivuxolimab. The receptor source for this set is an adult with an advanced solid tumor such as melanoma, head and neck, liver or kidney cancer.

The chain couples TRBV18 to TRBJ2-5; the D gene could be TRBD1 or TRBD2 (5 bases each). The germline gives CDR1 KGHSH, CDR2 LQKENI. This CDR3 comprises 13 residues. V lost 3 bases to trimming and J lost 2 bases, with 7 bases between them. Written as DNA, the CDR3 is TGTGCCAGCTCACCTGGGGGACAAGAGACCCAGTACTTC. This sequence encodes CASSPGGQETQYF. The whole variable domain, filled in from reference TRBV18 and TRBJ2-5, reads NAGVMQNPRHLVRRRGQEARLRCSPMKGHSHVYWYRQLPEEGLKFMVYLQKENIIDESGMPKERFSAEFPKEGPSILRIQQVVRGDSAAYFCASSPGGQETQYFGPGTRLLVL.

This chain links TRBV6-5 with TRBJ1-3; D remains ambiguous. Germline CDR1 and CDR2: MNHEY and SVGAGI. This CDR3 is built from 16 residues. V was cut by 4 bases and J by 0 bases, with 13 bases left in between. The CDR3 DNA is TGTGCCAGCAGTTTGACCTTACTGGGCTCTGGAAACACCATATATTTT. This encodes CASSLTLLGSGNTIYF.

The chain employs TRBV28 and TRBJ2-3; 12 bases agree with TRBD2. V lost 6 bases, J lost 2 bases, and 3 bases stayed unmatched. Germline lookup yields CDR1 MDHEN and CDR2 SYDVKM. The CDR3 is 15 amino acids. CDR3 DNA sequence: TGTGCCAGCAGAACTAGCGGGAGGACCACAGATACGCAGTATTTT. This translates into CASRTSGRTTDTQYF.

The chain is built from TRBV13 and TRBJ2-3; D assignment may be TRBD1 or TRBD2 (5 bases each). V lost 1 base, J lost 3 bases, and 8 bases lay in between. From germline, CDR1 is PRHDT and CDR2 FYEKMQ (reference sequence). The CDR3 has 14 amino acids. CDR3 amino acids: CASSLAWGTDTQYF. In DNA form, the CDR3 reads TGTGCCAGCAGCTTAGCGTGGGGGACAGATACGCAGTATTTT. Based on the CDR3 plus reference TRBV13 and TRBJ2-3, the full variable domain is AAGVIQSPRHLIKEKRETATLKCYPIPRHDTVYWYQQGPGQDPQFLISFYEKMQSDKGSIPDRFSAQQFSDYHSELNMSSLELGDSALYFCASSLAWGTDTQYFGPGTRLTVL.

V gene TRBV27 combines with J gene TRBJ2-1; possible D gene TRBD2, 5 bases. Looked up from germline, CDR1 is MNHEY and CDR2 is SMNVEV (reference sequence). CDR3 length: 12 amino acids. Trimming took 5 bases from V and 9 from J, leaving 11 bases between them. In nucleotides, the CDR3 is TGTGCCAGCAGTCCCCGTCGGGGTGAGCAGTTCTTC. Amino acids: CASSPRRGEQFF.

This CDR3 reads CATSRPGSPSGNTIYF. CDR3 DNA: TGTGCCACCAGCAGACCGGGATCTCCCTCTGGAAACACCATATATTTT. The chain uses TRBV15 and TRBJ1-3; D unresolved. Germline-derived CDR1 and CDR2 are LNHNV and YYDKDF (reference sequence). This CDR3 contains 16 residues. Trimming cost V 2 bases and J 0 bases, with 11 bases left between them.

This clone has only one observation. The CDR3 DNA sequence: TGCGCCAGCAGCCAAGGGGCCTTCGGGGCTTTCTTT. Translation gives CASSQGAFGAFF. The chain employs TRBV4-1 and TRBJ1-1; D gene ambiguous. The V and J ends lost 1 base and 11 bases respectively, with 11 bases between them. The length of the CDR3 is 12 residues. The V gene's germline CDR1 is MGHRA and CDR2 YSYEKL.

The rearrangement links TRBV9 to TRBJ2-2, with 9 bases fitting TRBD1. This CDR3 comprises 16 residues. Germline-derived CDR1 and CDR2 are SGDLS and YYNGEE. The trim removed 3 bases at V and 5 bases at J, leaving 8 bases unmatched. For the CDR3, the DNA is TGTGCCAGCAGCGCTCAGGGACAGGGCGGGACCGGGGAGCTGTTTTTT. Protein: CASSAQGQGGTGELFF.

The J gene is TRBJ2-1, the V gene TRBV6-1; D possibly corresponds to TRBD2 (6 bases). Germline loops: CDR1 MNHNS, CDR2 SASEGT. The CDR3 is 13 amino acids. V was shortened by 8 bases and J by 6 bases, with 14 bases between the two germline ends. The CDR3 reads CASGTGPLNEQFF. The CDR3 bases are TGTGCCAGCGGGACTGGGCCTCTCAATGAGCAGTTCTTC.

V gene TRBV5-1 combines with J gene TRBJ1-2; 7 bases match TRBD1. CDR3 length equals 15 residues. Germline lookup yields CDR1 SGHRS and CDR2 YFSETQ. The J segment lost 4 bases and the V segment lost 7 bases, leaving 13 bases of the junction unmatched. The CDR3, as DNA: TGCGCCAGCGGACCCGATACAGGGGCGGTCTATGGCTACACCTTC. It encodes CASGPDTGAVYGYTF.

The chain joins TRBV28 to TRBJ2-1; 8 bases line up with TRBD2. CDR3 length equals 16 residues. V was clipped by 6 bases and J by 1 base; unmatched bases: 8. CDR1 MDHEN and CDR2 SYDVKM come from the germline V gene. CDR3 protein: CASSPQTSASYNEQFF. CDR3 coding DNA: TGTGCCAGCAGCCCTCAGACTAGCGCTTCCTACAATGAGCAGTTCTTC.

For this clone: Other DNA sequences of this sample code for an identical CDR3. The V gene is TRBV7-9, the J gene TRBJ2-3; D not certain. Germline V gene sequence: CDR1 SEHNR, CDR2 FQNEAQ (reference sequence). This CDR3 is 12 amino acids long. V was pared by 2 bases and J by 2 bases, with 2 bases between. The CDR3 loop reads CASSLSTDTQYF. The CDR3 DNA is TGTGCCAGCAGCTTATCCACAGATACGCAGTATTTT.

The rearrangement links TRBV6-5 to TRBJ2-1; perhaps D is TRBD1 or TRBD2 (6 bases each). Trimming pared 5 bases from V and 7 bases from J, leaving 18 bases between. CDR3 length equals 15 residues. Germline lookup yields CDR1 MNHEY and CDR2 SVGAGI. The CDR3 nucleotides read TGTGCCAGCAGTCGTACCTTGGGGGGCACGAATGAGCAGTTCTTC. Protein product: CASSRTLGGTNEQFF.

The rearrangement joins TRBV11-3 to TRBJ1-3; D gene uncertain. The germline V and J ends were trimmed by 7 bases and 0 bases, with 13 bases remaining between them. Germline-derived CDR1 and CDR2 are SGHNT and YENEEA. The CDR3 consists of 15 residues. The CDR3 spells CASISVLSSGNTIYF. In DNA, the CDR3 is TGTGCCAGCATCTCGGTTCTAAGCTCTGGAAACACCATATATTTT.

This chain links TRBV6-6 with TRBJ2-5; D is uncertain. Germline CDR1 MNHNY, CDR2 SVGAGI (reference sequence). Trimming pared 0 bases from V and 5 bases from J, leaving 13 bases between. CDR3 size: 15 residues. In nucleotides, the CDR3 is TGTGCCAGCAGTTACTCCGGACGGAGAAGGGAGACCCAGTACTTC. Its protein product is CASSYSGRRRETQYF.

This chain uses TRBV14 with TRBJ1-2; TRBD1 might be the D (6 bases). Germline V CDR1 and CDR2: SGHDN, FVKESK. CDR3 length: 14 amino acids. V gave up 4 bases and J gave up 1 base, with 10 bases separating them. The CDR3 is CASSRGTFNYGYTF. CDR3 sequence (DNA): TGTGCCAGCAGCCGGGGGACATTTAACTATGGCTACACCTTC.

The chain is built from TRBV7-6 and TRBJ2-5; 7 positions match TRBD1. The CDR3 is 13 residues long. Germline V gives CDR1 SGHVS, CDR2 FNYEAQ. V dropped 5 bases and J dropped 4; count of bases not matched to a gene: 4. This CDR3 is CASSLTGAETQYF. CDR3 in DNA: TGTGCCAGCAGCCTCACAGGGGCAGAGACCCAGTACTTC.

V is TRBV4-2 and J is TRBJ1-4; TRBD1 aligns across 7 bases. Germline trimming cut 0 bases from V and 3 bases from J; bases unmatched to any gene: 4. Germline V gene lookup returns CDR1 LGHNA and CDR2 YNFKEQ. This CDR3 has 16 amino acids. CDR3 loop: CASSQDVGQSNEKLFF. The CDR3 DNA follows: TGTGCCAGCAGCCAAGATGTGGGACAGTCTAATGAAAAACTGTTTTTT.

This clone has just one count. The V call is TRBV6-6, the J call TRBJ1-2, with D possibly TRBD1 on 6 matching bases. The V gene lost 7 bases and the J gene lost 7 bases, with 22 bases spanning the gap. The CDR3 covers 15 residues. Germline V lookup: CDR1 MNHNY, CDR2 SVGAGI (reference sequence). Written as DNA, the CDR3 is TGTGCCAGCACCCTCAACCCAATCCAGGGGCTTGGCTACACCTTC. This encodes CASTLNPIQGLGYTF.

This clone was detected once. The genes are TRBV9 and TRBJ2-5, with D perhaps matching TRBD1 or TRBD2 (6 bases each). V lost 2 bases, J lost 5 bases, and 16 bases lay in between. Germline V CDR1 and CDR2: SGDLS, YYNGEE. CDR3 length: 15 amino acids. CDR3: CASSVRGTTGETQYF. CDR3 bases: TGTGCCAGCAGCGTTCGGGGGACAACGGGGGAGACCCAGTACTTC.

The CDR3 DNA follows: TGCGCCAGCAGCTTGGTTCCAGGGGGCGGCAATCAGCCCCAGCATTTT. This sequence encodes CASSLVPGGGNQPQHF. The chain employs TRBV5-1 and TRBJ1-5, with 8 positions matching TRBD1. CDR3 length: 16 residues. Trimming took 0 bases from V and 2 from J; bases not matched to a gene: 4. Germline V CDR1 and CDR2: SGHRS, YFSETQ.

With respect to this clone: The sample has other DNA sequences that encode this CDR3 too. The rearrangement links TRBV20-1 to TRBJ1-5, with D possibly matching TRBD1 (5 bases). The CDR3 totals 11 residues. V was shortened by 5 bases and J by 4 bases, with 6 bases between the two germline ends. Germline V CDR1 and CDR2: DFQATT, SNEGSKA (reference sequence). CDR3 residues: CSASGNQPQHF. DNA for the CDR3: TGCAGTGCTTCAGGGAATCAGCCCCAGCATTTT.

V is TRBV6-1 and J is TRBJ1-6, with D perhaps matching TRBD1 (5 bases). Looked up from germline, CDR1 is MNHNS and CDR2 is SASEGT. CDR3 length equals 14 residues. V lost 6 bases, J lost 9 bases, and 15 bases lay in between. The CDR3 protein is CASRGEIRSSPLHF. The CDR3 nucleotides are TGTGCCAGCAGGGGGGAGATTCGTAGTTCACCCCTCCACTTT.

The chain combines TRBV7-3 with TRBJ2-1; tentative D call: TRBD2 (5 bases). The CDR3 length is 15 residues. V lost 5 bases, J lost 4 bases, and 15 bases lay in between. The germline V gene encodes CDR1 SGHTA and CDR2 FQGTGA. The CDR3 loop is CASSPDGNTYNEQFF. DNA of the CDR3: TGTGCCAGCAGCCCGGACGGGAATACTTACAATGAGCAGTTCTTC.

The chain recombines TRBV19 with TRBJ1-1, with TRBD1 matching over 12 bases. With 10 bases clipped from V and 7 bases from J, the junction kept 19 bases outside the gene matches. Germline V gives CDR1 LNHDA, CDR2 SQIVND (reference sequence). The CDR3 is made up of 17 amino acids. The CDR3 sequence: CATQRLPGQGASGEAFF. The CDR3 DNA follows: TGTGCCACTCAGAGGTTGCCGGGACAGGGGGCCAGCGGTGAAGCTTTCTTT.

The rearrangement joins TRBV6-6 to TRBJ1-4; D uncertain. CDR3 length: 13 amino acids. Germline loops: CDR1 MNHNY, CDR2 SVGAGI (reference sequence). V lost 10 bases and J 4 bases, leaving 13 bases between the germline ends. The CDR3 DNA follows: TGTGCCACCAAAGACTCTTTTAATGAAAAACTGTTTTTT. This sequence encodes CATKDSFNEKLFF.